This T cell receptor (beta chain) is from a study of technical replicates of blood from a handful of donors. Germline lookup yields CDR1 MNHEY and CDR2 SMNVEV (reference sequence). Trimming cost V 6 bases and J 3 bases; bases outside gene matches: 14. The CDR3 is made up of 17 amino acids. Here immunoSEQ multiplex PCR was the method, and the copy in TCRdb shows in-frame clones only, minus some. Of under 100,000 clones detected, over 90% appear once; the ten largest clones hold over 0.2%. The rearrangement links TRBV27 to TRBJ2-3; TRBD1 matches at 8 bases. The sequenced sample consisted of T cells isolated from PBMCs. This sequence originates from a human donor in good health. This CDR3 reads CASSLNGQGDSTDTQYF. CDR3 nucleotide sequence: TGTGCCAGCAGCCTGAATGGACAGGGCGATAGTACAGATACGCAGTATTTT.